Described below is a single TCR beta chain sequence and its context. Its antigen remains unidentified. No much larger clone exists at a distance of one base, and base qualities are not known. This sample was included in a study of T-cell reconstitution after alpha-beta-depleted transplantation in children (dated by TCRdb to the mid-2010s). Background for the entire study: T-cell immune reconstitution after TCRalphabeta/CD19-depleted allogeneic hematopoietic cell transplantation in children was quantitatively tracked in the study by means of TCR repertoire profiling.

Its CDR3 holds 12 amino acids, cysteine through phenylalanine. Of all the DNA, just the CDR3 is kept, 36 bases in frame from base 1. The germline V gene yields SGHTA for CDR1 and FQGNSA for CDR2. V was cut back by 7 bases and J by 4 bases, leaving a gap of 10 bases between them. Taken with the paper, the label for treatment or condition translates to: allogeneic hematopoietic cell transplantation with graft depleted of TCRalphabeta T cells and CD19 B cells. Transplant recipients were children who received TCRalphabeta/CD19-depleted allogeneic hematopoietic cell grafts. The paper's findings and limits, for the study overall: About two months after transplant, the apparently early recovery of alphabetaT-cell counts reportedly depended on just several hundred clones that had expanded rapidly and came from non-depleted graft cells. In some patients, the high TCRbeta diversity seen at day 60 was put down to recipient T cells and intrathymic progenitors that had survived conditioning. Over subsequent months, a decline in hyperexpanded clone frequencies was noted, and after one year, T-cell counts and TCRbeta diversity were mostly ascribed to newly produced T cells.

Libraries were prepared through PCR. For sequencing, an Illumina HiSeq 2500 was employed. To normalize quantification of the TCRbeta repertoire, the TCR libraries were built with molecular barcoding that relied on unique molecular identifiers. TCRdb applied fastp at Q25 and MiXCR to the public reads, then kept only in-frame beta chains. CDR3 protein duplicates are merged, each entry listing the most common genes and DNA. This sample comprises hundreds of thousands of distinct CDR3 sequences, approximately 19% of them detected only once. The ten biggest clones cover about 39% of the sample. This TCR derives from a male patient between 2 and 10 years old who had a stem cell transplant for acute lymphoblastic leukemia, so the T cells may come from the graft donor. Here the sequenced sample was PBMCs, mostly from graft donor cells, taken 360 days after TCRalphabeta/CD19-depleted stem cell transplant. The chain couples TRBV7-2 to TRBJ1-1; the best D guess is TRBD1, with 5 bases matching. The CDR3 reads CASKEGITEAFF. The DNA is TGTGCCAGCAAGGAGGGGATCACTGAAGCTTTCTTT.